The present T cell receptor (beta chain) was sequenced within a study of beta chain features in type 1 diabetes. Germline V gene sequence: CDR1 SNHLY, CDR2 FYNNEI. This CDR3 spans 16 amino acids. The V segment lost 2 bases and the J segment 1 base; nucleotides outside the gene matches: 3. Expressed TCRB transcripts were sequenced after all isolated RNA was converted to cDNA. The protocol was immunoSEQ multiplex PCR, while the TCRdb copy is restricted to in-frame clones and leaves out a portion. The repertoire consists of about 210,000 clones, with approximately 10% occurring once and the leading ten covering 1% to 1.5%.

Sequenced sample: central memory CD4+ T cells from blood. The chain joins TRBV2 to TRBJ2-7, with TRBD1 matching over 12 bases. This receptor was identified in a man between 18 and 35 years old in good health. The CDR3 is CASSEPGQGASYEQYF. As DNA, the CDR3 is TGTGCCAGCAGTGAACCGGGACAGGGGGCATCCTACGAGCAGTACTTC.